A single sample is the source of the 3 T cell receptor beta chains below, sequenced in a study of PD-1 blockade in classical Hodgkin lymphoma. Sequencing used immunoSEQ multiplex PCR; TCRdb keeps in-frame clones, though not all of them. Of more than 10,000 clones listed, about three quarters are singletons. All patients relapsed after autologous stem cell transplantation, and brentuximab vedotin exposure varied. The specimen comprised peripheral blood mononuclear cells (PBMCs), sampled at baseline. The receptors come from a human donor with classical Hodgkin lymphoma.

This clone is categorized as medium-sized. The J gene is TRBJ2-4, the V gene TRBV7-9; 7 positions agree with TRBD2. The CDR3 length is 17 residues. Germline lookup yields CDR1 SEHNR and CDR2 FQNEAQ (reference sequence). Unmatched junction bases numbered 9, after V lost 4 bases and J lost 0 bases. The CDR3 region is CASSSISGTLAKNIQYF. CDR3 DNA sequence: TGTGCCAGCAGCTCCATAAGCGGGACGTTAGCCAAAAACATTCAGTACTTC.

The rearrangement links TRBV1 to TRBJ2-1; TRBD2, the D gene given by the table, was not confirmed from the DNA. TRBV1 is flagged as a pseudogene. CDR3 length: 21 amino acids. The DNA for the CDR3 is TGCACCAGCAGCCAAAAAAGGCCCCTAGCGGGAGTCCGAGAGGCCTACAATGAGCAGTTCTTC. It encodes CTSSQKRPLAGVREAYNEQFF.

This sequence joins TRBV18 and TRBJ2-5; D call uncertain. Germline V lookup: CDR1 KGHSH, CDR2 LQKENI. Trimming shortened V by 5 bases and J by 1 base, and 20 bases separated the two germline ends. The CDR3 sequence is 17 residues long. The CDR3 spells CASSTIGSMGFQETQYF. DNA of the CDR3: TGTGCCAGCTCAACGATCGGATCAATGGGGTTCCAAGAGACCCAGTACTTC.